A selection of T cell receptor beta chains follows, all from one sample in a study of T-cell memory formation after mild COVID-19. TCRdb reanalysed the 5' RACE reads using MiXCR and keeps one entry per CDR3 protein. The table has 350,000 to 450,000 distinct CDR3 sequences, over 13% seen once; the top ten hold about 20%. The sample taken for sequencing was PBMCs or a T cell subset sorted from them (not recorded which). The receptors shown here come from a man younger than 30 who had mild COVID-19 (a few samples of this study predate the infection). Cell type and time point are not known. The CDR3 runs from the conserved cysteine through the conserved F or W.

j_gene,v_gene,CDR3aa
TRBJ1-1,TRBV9,CASSRPGRSREAFF
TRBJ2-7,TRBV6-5,CASSYSMRDIPYEQYF
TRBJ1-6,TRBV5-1,CASSLGRQNSPLHF
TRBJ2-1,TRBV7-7,CASSPRTGTGNYNEQFF
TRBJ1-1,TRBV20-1,CSATDRGAEAFF
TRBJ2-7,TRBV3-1,CASSPGTGDSYEQYF
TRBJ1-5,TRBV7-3,CASSSQQGQPQHF
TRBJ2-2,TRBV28,CASTPGWGAGELFF
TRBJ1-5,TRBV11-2,CASSSDRDQPQHF
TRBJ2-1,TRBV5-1,CASSQDYANEQFF
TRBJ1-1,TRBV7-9,CASRSPKKNTEAFF
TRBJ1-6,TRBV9,CASSTGQGSGGSSPLHF
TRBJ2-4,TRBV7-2,CASSFNRGENIQYF
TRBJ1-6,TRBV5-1,CASSTDRAQSPLHF
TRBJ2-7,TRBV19,CASSIRDSSYEQYF
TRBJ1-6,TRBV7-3,CASSNGRTLGSPLHF
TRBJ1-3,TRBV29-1,CSVVMGNTIYF
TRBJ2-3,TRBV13,CASRGAPRTDTQYF
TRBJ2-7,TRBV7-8,CASSLVQLSYEQYF
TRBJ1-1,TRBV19,CASSPWAGNTEAFF
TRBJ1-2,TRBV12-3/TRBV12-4,CASSPLGGSYGYTF
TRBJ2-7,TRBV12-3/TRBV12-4,CASSNTGGEQYF
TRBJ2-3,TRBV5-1,CASSFTSGDDTQYF
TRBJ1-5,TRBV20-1,CSAMDSNQPQHF
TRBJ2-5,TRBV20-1,CSATVAASNQETQYF
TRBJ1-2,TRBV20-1,CSVSQPGQGADGYTF
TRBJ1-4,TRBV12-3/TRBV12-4,CASTLKEGAKLFF
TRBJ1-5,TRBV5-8,CASSFEGYQPQHF
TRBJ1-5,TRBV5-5,CASSLPGGPQHF
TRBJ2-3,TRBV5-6,CASSLTSSVGTQYF
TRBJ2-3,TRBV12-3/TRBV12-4,CASSLRDPGYTQYF
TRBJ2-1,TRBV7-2,CASSLLTAGGEQFF
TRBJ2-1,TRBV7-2,CASRKAGTNREQFF
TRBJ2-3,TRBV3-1,CASSQDIIRDTQYF
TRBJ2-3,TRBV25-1,CASSSPGLAGYTDTQYF
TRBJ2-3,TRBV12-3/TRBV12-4,CASSLWDSATDTQYF
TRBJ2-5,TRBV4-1,CASSQDQNRGRYQETQYF
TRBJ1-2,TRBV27,CASLPGGGPNYGYTF
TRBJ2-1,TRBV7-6,CASSLVAGSYNEQFF
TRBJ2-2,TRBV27,CASSFWTPTGELFF
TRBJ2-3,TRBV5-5,CASSLVVTDTQYF
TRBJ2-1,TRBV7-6,CASSSTDSYNEQFF
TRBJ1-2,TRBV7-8,CASSPEGTAANYGYTF
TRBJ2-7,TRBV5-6,CASSLFVRIRGNEQYF
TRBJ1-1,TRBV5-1,CASSFYPTGGGTEAFF
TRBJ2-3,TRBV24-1,CATLAGAEHTQYF
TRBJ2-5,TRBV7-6,CASSSPDREGETQYF
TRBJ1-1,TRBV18,CASSPWDRGLNTEAFF
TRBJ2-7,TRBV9,CASSVEATAYEQYF
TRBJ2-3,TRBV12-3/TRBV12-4,CASSVNTGGASFTDTQYF
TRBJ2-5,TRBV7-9,CASSSTPGLLEETQYF
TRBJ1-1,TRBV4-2,CASSQADQGYTEAFF
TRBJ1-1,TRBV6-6,CASTRTGGYTEAFF
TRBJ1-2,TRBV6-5,CASYGQPGGYTF
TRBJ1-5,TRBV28,CASSLGGFVQPQHF